What follows is one T cell receptor (beta chain) and its context. Its antigen is currently unknown. The CDR3 is made up of 13 amino acids. CDR1 is SGHTA, CDR2 FQGNSA, per germline. Trimming left V 5 bases short and J 1 base short, with 8 bases between. This sample is part of a study of T cells after yellow fever vaccination. Template switching by 5'RACE produced TCR cDNA, adding a universal primer site and UMIs. TCRdb reprocessed the 5' RACE reads via MiXCR and lists one record per CDR3 protein. Of 250,000 or so distinct CDR3 sequences detected, around 3.5% appear once; the ten largest clones hold under 20%. Study-wide findings and caveats: Post-booster reappearance was seen for most primary-vaccination clones (about 95% CD4, around 88% CD8). A small proportion of clonotypes was detected in both the CD4 and CD8 compartments.

The origin of this receptor is a man aged 18-30 years who received the YFV17D yellow fever vaccine. This sequence joins TRBV7-2 and TRBJ1-1; D unresolved. Source: PBMCs, taken 15 days after the yellow fever booster vaccination. CDR3 bases: TGTGCCAGCAGCGATCAGAGGAACACTGAAGCTTTCTTT. Residues: CASSDQRNTEAFF.